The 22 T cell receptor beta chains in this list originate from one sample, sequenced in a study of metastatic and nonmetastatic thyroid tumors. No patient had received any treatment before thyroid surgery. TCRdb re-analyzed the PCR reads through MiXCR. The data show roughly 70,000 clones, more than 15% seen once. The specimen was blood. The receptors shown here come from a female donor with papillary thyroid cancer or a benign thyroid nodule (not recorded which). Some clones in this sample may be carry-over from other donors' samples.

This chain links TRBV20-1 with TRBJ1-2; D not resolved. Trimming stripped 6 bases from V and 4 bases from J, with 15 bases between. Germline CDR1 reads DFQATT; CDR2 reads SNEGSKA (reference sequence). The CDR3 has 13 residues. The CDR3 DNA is TGCAGTGCCCTAGGCCGTCTTGGCTATGGCTACACCTTC. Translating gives CSALGRLGYGYTF.

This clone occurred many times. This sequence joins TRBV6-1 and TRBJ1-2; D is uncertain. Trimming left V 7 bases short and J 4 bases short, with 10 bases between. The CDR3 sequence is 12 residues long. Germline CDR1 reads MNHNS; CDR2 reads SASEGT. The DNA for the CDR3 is TGTGCCAGCATCGACGACACCTATGGCTACACCTTC. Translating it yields CASIDDTYGYTF.

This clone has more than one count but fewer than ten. This CDR3 is CASSFGHSPLHF. In nucleotides, the CDR3 is TGTGCCAGCAGTTTCGGTCATTCACCCCTCCACTTT. The V and J genes are TRBV12-3 or TRBV12-4 and TRBJ1-6; no reliable D call. The CDR3 contains 12 residues. Trimming removed 3 bases from V and 8 bases from J, with 5 bases in between.

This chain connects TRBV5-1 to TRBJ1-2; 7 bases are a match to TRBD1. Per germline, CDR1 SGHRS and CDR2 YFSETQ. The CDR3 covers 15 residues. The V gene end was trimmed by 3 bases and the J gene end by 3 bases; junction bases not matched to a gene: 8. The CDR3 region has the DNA TGCGCCAGCAGCTCTGGACAGGTGCACGACTATGGCTACACCTTC. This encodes CASSSGQVHDYGYTF.

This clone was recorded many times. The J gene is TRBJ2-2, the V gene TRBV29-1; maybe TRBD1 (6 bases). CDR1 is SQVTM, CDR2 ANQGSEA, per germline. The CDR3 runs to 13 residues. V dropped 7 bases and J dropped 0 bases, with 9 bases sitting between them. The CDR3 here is CSGDTPNTGELFF. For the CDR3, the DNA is TGCAGCGGGGACACACCGAACACCGGGGAGCTGTTTTTT.

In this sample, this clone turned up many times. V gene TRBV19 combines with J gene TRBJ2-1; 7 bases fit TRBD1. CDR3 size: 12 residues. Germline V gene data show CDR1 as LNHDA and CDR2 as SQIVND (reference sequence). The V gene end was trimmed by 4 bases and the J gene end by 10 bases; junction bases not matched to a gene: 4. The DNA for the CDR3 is TGTGCCAGTAGTACCAACAGGGGAGAGCAGTTCTTC. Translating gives CASSTNRGEQFF. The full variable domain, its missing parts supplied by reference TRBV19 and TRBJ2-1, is DGGITQSPKYLFRKEGQNVTLSCEQNLNHDAMYWYRQDPGQGLRLIYYSQIVNDFQKGDIAEGYSVSREKKESFPLTVTSAQKNPTAFYLCASSTNRGEQFFGPGTRLTVL.

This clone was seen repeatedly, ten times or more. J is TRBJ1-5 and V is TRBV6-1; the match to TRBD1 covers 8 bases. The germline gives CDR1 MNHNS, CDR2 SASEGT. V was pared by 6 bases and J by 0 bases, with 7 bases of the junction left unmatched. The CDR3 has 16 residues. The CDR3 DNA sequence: TGTGCCAGCAGCAGGACAGGGTCTAATAGCAATCAGCCCCAGCATTTT. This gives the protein CASSRTGSNSNQPQHF.

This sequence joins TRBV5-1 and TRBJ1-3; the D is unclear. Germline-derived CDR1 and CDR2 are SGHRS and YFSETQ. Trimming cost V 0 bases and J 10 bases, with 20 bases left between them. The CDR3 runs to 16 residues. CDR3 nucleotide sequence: TGCGCCAGCAGCTTGGGGCCCCCCGGCTCTGTCGGGACCATATATTTT. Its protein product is CASSLGPPGSVGTIYF.

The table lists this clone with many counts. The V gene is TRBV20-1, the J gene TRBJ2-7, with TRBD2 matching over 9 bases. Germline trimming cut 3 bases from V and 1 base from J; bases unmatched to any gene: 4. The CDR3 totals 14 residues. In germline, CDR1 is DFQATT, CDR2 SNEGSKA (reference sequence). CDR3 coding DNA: TGCAGTGCTAGCCTAGCGGGGATTTCCTACGAGCAGTACTTC. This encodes CSASLAGISYEQYF.

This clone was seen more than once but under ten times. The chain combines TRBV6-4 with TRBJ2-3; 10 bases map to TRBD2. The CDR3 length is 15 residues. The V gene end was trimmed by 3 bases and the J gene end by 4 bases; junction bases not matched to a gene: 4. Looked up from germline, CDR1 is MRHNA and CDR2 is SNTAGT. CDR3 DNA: TGTGCCAGCAGTGAAAGAGCGGGAGGGGCAGATACGCAGTATTTT. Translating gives CASSERAGGADTQYF.

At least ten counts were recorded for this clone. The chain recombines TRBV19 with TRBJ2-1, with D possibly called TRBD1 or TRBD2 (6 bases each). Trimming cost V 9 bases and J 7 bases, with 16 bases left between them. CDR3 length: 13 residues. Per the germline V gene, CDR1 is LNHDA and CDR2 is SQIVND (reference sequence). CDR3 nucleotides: TGTGCCAGCCGGGGGCTAAGAGGTAATGAGCAGTTCTTC. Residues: CASRGLRGNEQFF.

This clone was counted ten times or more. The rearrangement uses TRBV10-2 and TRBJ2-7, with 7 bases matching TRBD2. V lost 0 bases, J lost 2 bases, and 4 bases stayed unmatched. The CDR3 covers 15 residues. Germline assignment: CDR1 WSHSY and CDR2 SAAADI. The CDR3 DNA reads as TGCGCCAGCAGTGAGTCGATCCTAGCGGCCTACGAGCAGTACTTC. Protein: CASSESILAAYEQYF.

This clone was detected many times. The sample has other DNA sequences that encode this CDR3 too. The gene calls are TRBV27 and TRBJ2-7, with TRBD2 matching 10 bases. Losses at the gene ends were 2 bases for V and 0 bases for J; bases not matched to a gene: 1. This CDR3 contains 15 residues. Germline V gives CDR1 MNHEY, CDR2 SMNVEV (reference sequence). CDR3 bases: TGTGCCAGCAGTTTAACTAGCGGGACCTCCTACGAGCAGTACTTC. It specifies CASSLTSGTSYEQYF.

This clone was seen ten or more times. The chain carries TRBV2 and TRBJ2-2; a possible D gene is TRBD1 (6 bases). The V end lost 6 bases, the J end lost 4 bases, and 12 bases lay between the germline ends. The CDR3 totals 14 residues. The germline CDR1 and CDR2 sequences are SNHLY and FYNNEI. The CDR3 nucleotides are TGTGCCAGCAGGACAGGATCATCCACCGGGGAGCTGTTTTTT. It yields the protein CASRTGSSTGELFF.

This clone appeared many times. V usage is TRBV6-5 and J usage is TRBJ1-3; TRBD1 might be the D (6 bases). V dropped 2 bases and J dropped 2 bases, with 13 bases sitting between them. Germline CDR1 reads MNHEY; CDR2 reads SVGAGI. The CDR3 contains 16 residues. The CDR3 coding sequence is TGTGCCAGCAGTTACATACAGGGTGGCACTGGAAACACCATATATTTT. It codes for CASSYIQGGTGNTIYF.

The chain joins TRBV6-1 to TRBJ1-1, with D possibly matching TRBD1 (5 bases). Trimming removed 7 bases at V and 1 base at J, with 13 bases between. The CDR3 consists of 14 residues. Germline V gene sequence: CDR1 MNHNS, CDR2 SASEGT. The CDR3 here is CASIAGLENTEAFF. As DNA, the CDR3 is TGTGCCAGCATTGCAGGGTTAGAGAACACTGAAGCTTTCTTT.

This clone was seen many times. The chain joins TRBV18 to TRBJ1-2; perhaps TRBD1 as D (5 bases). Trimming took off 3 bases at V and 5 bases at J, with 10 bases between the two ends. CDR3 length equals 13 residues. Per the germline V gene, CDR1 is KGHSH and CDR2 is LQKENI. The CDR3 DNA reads TGTGCCAGCTCACCCACGGACATATATGGCTACACCTTC. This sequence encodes CASSPTDIYGYTF.

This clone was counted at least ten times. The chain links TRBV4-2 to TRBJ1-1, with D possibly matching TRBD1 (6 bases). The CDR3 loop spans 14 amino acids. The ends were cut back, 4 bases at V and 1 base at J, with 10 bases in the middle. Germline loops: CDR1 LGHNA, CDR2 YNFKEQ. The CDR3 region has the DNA TGTGCCAGCAGCCGCGGACAGCAGAACACTGAAGCTTTCTTT. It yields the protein CASSRGQQNTEAFF.

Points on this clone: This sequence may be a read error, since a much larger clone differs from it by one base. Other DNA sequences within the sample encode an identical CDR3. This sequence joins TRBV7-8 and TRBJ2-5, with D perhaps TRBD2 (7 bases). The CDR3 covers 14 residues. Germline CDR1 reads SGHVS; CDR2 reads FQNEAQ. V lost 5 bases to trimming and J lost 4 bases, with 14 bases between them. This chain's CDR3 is CASSRRGGGETQYF. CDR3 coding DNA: TGTGCCAGCAGCCGCCGCGGGGGCGGAGAGACCCAGTACTTC.

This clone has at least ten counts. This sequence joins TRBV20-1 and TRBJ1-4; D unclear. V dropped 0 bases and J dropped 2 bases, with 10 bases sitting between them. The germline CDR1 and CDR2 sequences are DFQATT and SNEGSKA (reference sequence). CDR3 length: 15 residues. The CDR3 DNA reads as TGCAGTGCTAGAGATCCCGGCAGCACTAATGAAAAACTGTTTTTT. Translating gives CSARDPGSTNEKLFF.

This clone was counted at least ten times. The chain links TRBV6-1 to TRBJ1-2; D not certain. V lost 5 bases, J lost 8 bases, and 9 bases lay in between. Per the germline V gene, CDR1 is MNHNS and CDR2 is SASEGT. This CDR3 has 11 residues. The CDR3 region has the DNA TGTGCCAGCAGTTCGGGTGGAGGCTACACCTTC. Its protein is CASSSGGGYTF.

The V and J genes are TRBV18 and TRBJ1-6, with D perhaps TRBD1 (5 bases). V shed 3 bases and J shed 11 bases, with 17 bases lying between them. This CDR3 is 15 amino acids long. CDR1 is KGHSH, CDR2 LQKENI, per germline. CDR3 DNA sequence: TGTGCCAGCTCACCGGGTCAAGGGGTCCATCCACCCCTCCACTTT. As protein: CASSPGQGVHPPLHF.